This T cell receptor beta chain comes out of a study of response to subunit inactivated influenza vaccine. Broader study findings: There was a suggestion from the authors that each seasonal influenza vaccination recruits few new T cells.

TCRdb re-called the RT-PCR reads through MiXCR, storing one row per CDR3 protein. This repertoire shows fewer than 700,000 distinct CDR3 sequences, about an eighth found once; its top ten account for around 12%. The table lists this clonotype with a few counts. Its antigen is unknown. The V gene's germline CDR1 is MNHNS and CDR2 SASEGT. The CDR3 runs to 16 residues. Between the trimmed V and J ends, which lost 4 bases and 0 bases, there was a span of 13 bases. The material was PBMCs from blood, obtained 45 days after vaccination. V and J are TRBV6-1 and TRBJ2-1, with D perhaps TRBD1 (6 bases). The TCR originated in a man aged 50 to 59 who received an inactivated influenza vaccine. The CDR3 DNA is TGTGCCAGCAGTGGGACAGAAGCGAGCTCCTACAATGAGCAGTTCTTC. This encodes CASSGTEASSYNEQFF.